This TCR beta chain was sequenced during a study of T cells in Graves' hyperthyroidism and ophthalmopathy (dated by TCRdb to about 2019). Looking at the study overall: To identify distinguishing TCR V-J signatures, a discovery cohort of around 100 patients was used, comprising 40 to 45 with Graves' ophthalmopathy and under 60 with stable Graves' hyperthyroidism. Prospective prediction of ophthalmopathy was tested in an independent validation cohort consisting of about 19 hyperthyroidism patients and some 15 patients who later progressed to ophthalmopathy. The roughly 100 discovery patients were randomly split 7:3 into training and test sets. Thyroid tissue and blood T-cell repertoires from more than five Graves' hyperthyroidism patients were also compared in the study. After sampling, hyperthyroidism patients received methimazole starting at 30 mg daily, and ophthalmopathy patients received high-dose intravenous methylprednisolone. The paper describes TCR Vbeta CDR3 sequencing of 135 peripheral blood samples, made up of 43 ophthalmopathy patients, 70 to 80 hyperthyroidism patients and some 17 progressor patients.

Inclusive of the bounding cysteine and phenylalanine, the CDR3 is 13 residues long. Only CDR3 DNA remains: 39 bases, in frame from the first base. The germline V end is reduced by 10 bases and the J end by 6 bases; junction bases left unmatched: 6. CDR1 and CDR2, per the germline V gene, are SNHLY and FYNNEI. The study at large found these results: Most expanded thyroid clonotypes (frequency above 0.001) were also found in blood, which suggests that blood repertoires may mirror thyroid immune responses. Sample size was not statistically predetermined, and investigators were not blinded to group allocation. A 13 V-J signature model separated ophthalmopathy from stable hyperthyroidism, with 87.88% sensitivity and 81.08% specificity in cross-validation and 80%/75% in testing. In validation, the model predicted progression to ophthalmopathy a median of roughly six months before onset, with approximately 70% sensitivity and about 72% specificity.

Graves' hyperthyroidism was defined as stable when no progression to ophthalmopathy occurred over 18 months of follow-up. The hyperthyroidism patients were between 18 and 65 years old and newly diagnosed, with a disease duration of less than 2 months. Patients with uncontrolled infections, other autoimmune diseases, pregnancy or lactation were excluded. Clinical symptoms, serum thyroxine and TRAb, thyroid ultrasound, and orbital computed tomography formed the basis for the diagnoses. Total RNA was extracted with Trizol reagent, and quality was checked on an Agilent 2100 Bioanalyzer. The TCR beta CDR3 regions were amplified from the RNA transcripts. The TCR CDR3 was subjected to a first round of RT-PCR using the HTBI primer set and the Qiagen OneStep RT-PCR kit. Libraries were constructed in a second round of multiplex PCR, after which size selection and purification were carried out. Paired-end sequencing of the libraries was performed with 100 bp reads on an Illumina HiSeq2000. On the authors' methods: SOAPnuke was used to process the raw data, throwing out any read that contained adapters or uncalled bases, had a mean Phred below 15, or lacked an exact constant-primer or identifier match. High-quality paired reads were merged with COPE v1.2.5, and unique nucleotide sequences were defined as clonotypes. MiTCR v1.1 was used to align the clonotypes against IMGT TRBV, TRBD and TRBJ reference segments. Only V-J combinations with frequency above 0.0001, covering roughly 99% of repertoires, were analysed. The TCS score was defined as the ratio of F50 (clonal expansion) to E x V (chaos), calculated using BLOSUM62-based TCRdist between CDR3 peptides within each V-J. Welch's t-statistics and random forest reduced several hundred V-J features to 10 to 15, which were used in a naive Bayes classifier (R e1071). The public reads were reanalyzed by TCRdb: fastp trimming at Q25, MiXCR alignment, in-frame beta chains only. Every entry covers one CDR3 protein and lists the most common genes and DNA from its rows. TCRdb, not the authors, supplied the V and J calls. The sample data list under 700,000 distinct CDR3 sequences, and under 60% of these were observed just once. About 7.9% of the sample is taken by the ten largest.

Regarding this clonotype: The antigen this receptor binds is unknown. Per-nucleotide qualities are absent, and no much larger clonotype sits a single base away.

The receptor comes from a woman aged 18 to 35 with Graves' hyperthyroidism. Donor details come from another sample of the same person, matched by shared clones. Recombination joined TRBV2 with TRBJ1-5, with TRBD1 matching 10 junction bases. The sample taken for sequencing was peripheral blood or thyroid tissue (not recorded which). Read as DNA, the sequence is TGTGCCACCCGGGACAGGGGTCGTCAGCCCCAGCATTTT. Its coded protein is CATRDRGRQPQHF.